The entry that follows covers one TCR beta chain sequence. Original methodology: Amplification of reference gene primers was used by the study to estimate nucleated cell counts. The assay was immunoSEQ multiplex PCR, and TCRdb's table has in-frame clones only and misses some. D and trimming were read from the DNA, whereas the V and J calls and clone size are those reported in that table. The profile covers 100,000 to 150,000 clones, with about 83% appearing a single time and around 5.6% taken by the ten largest. This sample was included in a study of blood T cell repertoires in COVID-19. V lost 3 bases, J lost 1 base, and 6 bases stayed unmatched. This CDR3 has 16 amino acids. CDR1 is SGDLS, CDR2 YYNGEE, per germline.

Sequencing was carried out using peripheral blood. The V call is TRBV9, the J call TRBJ2-1, with TRBD1 matching over 8 bases. This sequence originates from a man older than 75 with active or convalescent COVID-19. The CDR3 coding sequence is TGTGCCAGCAGCGAAACAGGGGGAAGGTCCTACAATGAGCAGTTCTTC. Encoded protein: CASSETGGRSYNEQFF.